The 10 T cell receptor beta chains listed next were all sequenced from one sample in a study of tissue T cells after allogeneic stem cell transplantation (dated by TCRdb to between 2022 and 2023). Libraries were made using the immunoSEQ multiplex PCR assay. Not all clones reach the TCRdb copy of this immuneACCESS table, which keeps in-frame sequences only. Checked studies attribute under half of the gap to unresolved V genes and leave the rest unexplained. The sample table holds some 11,000 clones, of which 35% to 40% were seen once. The top ten clonotypes cover under 2% of the sample. The meaning of the sample's time point label: mouse harvest day 7 after allogeneic transplant. Mouse grafts consisting of 10^7 T-cell-depleted bone marrow cells combined with 10^6 splenic CD5+ T cells were administered by tail vein injection. Sequenced material: skin. The origin of the receptors is a female BALB/c mouse given C57BL/6 T cells with graft-versus-host disease after an allogeneic hematopoietic cell transplant.

This clone was counted once. Gene names are the mouse ones. The read comes to an end 1 residue before the CDR3 does, leaving the germline J gene to fill in the end. V usage is TRBV12-1 and J usage is TRBJ2-5; D is uncertain. Trimming pared 0 bases from V and 6 bases from J, leaving 6 bases between. The length of the CDR3 is 12 residues. Germline assignment: CDR1 SGHSN and CDR2 HYEKVE. The part of the CDR3 DNA that was read is TGTGCCAGCTCTCTCGGACGGGACACCCAGTAC. Translation gives CASSLGRDTQY. Given in full, the CDR3 is CASSLGRDTQYF.

On this clone itself: Gene labels here are mouse ones. Read coverage stops 1 residue before the CDR3 terminus; the germline J gene supplies the remainder. The rearrangement joins TRBV26 to TRBJ2-4; a weak D match, TRBD1 (6 bases). Trimming took 6 bases from V and 2 from J, leaving 9 bases between them. Germline V gives CDR1 KGHPV, CDR2 FQNQEV (reference sequence). This CDR3 is 13 amino acids long. CDR3 residues: CASSGQIQNTLYF. The CDR3 bases that were read are TGTGCCAGCAGCGGACAGATTCAAAACACCTTGTAC.

This clone occurred a few times. The gene names here belong to mouse. The read ends 1 residue shy of where the CDR3 ends; the end is completed using the germline J gene. The chain recombines TRBV19 with TRBJ2-1, with no clear D. Trimming shortened V by 2 bases and J by 7 bases, and 4 bases separated the two germline ends. There are 11 residues in the CDR3. Germline assignment: CDR1 FNHDT and CDR2 SITEND (reference sequence). Here the CDR3 reads CASSMWAEQFF. The covered CDR3 bases are TGTGCCAGCAGTATGTGGGCTGAGCAGTTC.

This clone came up a few times. Each gene name is a mouse one. The CDR3 reads CASSLGGSGNTLYF. The part of the CDR3 DNA that was read is TGTGCCAGCAGTCTGGGCGGGAGTGGAAATACGCTCTAT. The gene calls are TRBV26 and TRBJ1-3; D unclear. The observed sequence ends 1 residue before the CDR3 terminus, with the missing tail filled in from the germline J gene. Per germline, CDR1 KGHPV and CDR2 FQNQEV (reference sequence). The CDR3 runs 14 residues. V was pared by 2 bases and J by 3 bases, with 8 bases between.

Concerning this clone: Genes here carry mouse names. The missing CDR3 end, 1 residue past where the read stops, is filled in from the germline J gene. The rearrangement links TRBV24 to TRBJ2-4; TRBD2 matches 7 bases. Germline lookup yields CDR1 KGHTA and CDR2 FRNEEI. J gave up 0 bases and V 4 bases, and 7 bases lay outside the gene matches. This CDR3 has 16 amino acids. The CDR3 bases that were read are TGTGCCAGCAGTCCTCCCCGACTGGGAAGTCAAAACACCTTGTAC. It is translated as CASSPPRLGSQNTLY. The complete CDR3 sequence is CASSPPRLGSQNTLYF.

Notes on this clone: The gene symbols are mouse symbols. The CDR3 end falls 1 residue outside the read, so it is completed with the germline J gene. This sequence joins TRBV5 and TRBJ2-7; D possibly corresponds to TRBD2 (7 bases). The V and J ends lost 3 bases and 4 bases respectively, with 13 bases between them. The CDR3 consists of 14 residues. Germline V gene data show CDR1 as LGHNA and CDR2 as YNLKQL (reference sequence). CDR3 residues: CASSHGLGAYEQYF. CDR3 DNA, as far as it was read: TGTGCCAGCAGCCACGGGCTGGGGGCGTATGAACAGTAC.

Concerning this clone: The gene symbols are mouse symbols. The read finishes 1 residue shy of the CDR3 end, and the germline J gene is used to complete it. The chain employs TRBV13-1 and TRBJ2-7; D remains unclear. Trimming took off 3 bases at V and 0 bases at J, with 7 bases between the two ends. CDR1 NSHNY and CDR2 SYGAGN come from the germline V gene. This CDR3 has 13 residues. CDR3 DNA, as far as it was read: TGTGCCAGCAGTGTGGCAGCCTCCTATGAACAGTAC. It specifies CASSVAASYEQY. The whole CDR3 reads CASSVAASYEQYF.

By sample fraction, this clone is medium-sized (0.01 to 0.1%). The gene names given are mouse names. The read ends 1 residue before the CDR3 terminus; that terminus is restored from the germline J gene. The chain carries TRBV26 and TRBJ1-3, with 7 bases that match TRBD1. V shed 6 bases and J 0 bases; nucleotides not matched to a gene: 5. The germline gives CDR1 KGHPV, CDR2 FQNQEV (reference sequence). The CDR3 consists of 15 residues. The CDR3: CASRRDSHSGNTLYF. The part of the CDR3 DNA that was read is TGTGCCAGCAGGCGGGACAGTCATTCTGGAAATACGCTCTAT. Looking up the rest from reference TRBV26 and TRBJ1-3 gives the full variable domain: NSKVIQTPRYLVKGQGQKAKMRCIPEKGHPVVFWYQQNKNNEFKFLINFQNQEVLQQIDMTEKRFSAECPSNSPCSLEIQSSEAGDSALYLCASRRDSHSGNTLYFGEGSRLIVV.

This clone was counted only a few times. Genes and germline come from the mouse. Read coverage stops 1 residue before the CDR3 terminus; the germline J gene supplies the remainder. The V call is TRBV26, the J call TRBJ1-3; TRBD1 is a possible D gene (6 bases). The CDR3 sequence is 13 residues long. Trimming stripped 7 bases from V and 2 bases from J, with 9 bases between. Per the germline V gene, CDR1 is KGHPV and CDR2 is FQNQEV (reference sequence). This CDR3 reads CASTGTPGNTLYF. CDR3 DNA (partial): TGTGCCAGCACCGGGACACCTGGAAATACGCTCTAT.

Turning to this clone: Each gene name is a mouse one. Coverage ceases 1 residue before the CDR3 finishes, and the germline J gene fills in the end. V and J are TRBV29 and TRBJ1-1; D is unclear. Trimming left V 2 bases short and J 7 bases short, with 2 bases between. CDR1 MSHET and CDR2 SYDVDS come from the germline V gene. CDR3 length: 10 amino acids. The sequenced part of the CDR3 DNA is TGTGCTAGCAGTTTACGAGAAGTCTTC. It specifies CASSLREVF. The full CDR3 reads CASSLREVFF.